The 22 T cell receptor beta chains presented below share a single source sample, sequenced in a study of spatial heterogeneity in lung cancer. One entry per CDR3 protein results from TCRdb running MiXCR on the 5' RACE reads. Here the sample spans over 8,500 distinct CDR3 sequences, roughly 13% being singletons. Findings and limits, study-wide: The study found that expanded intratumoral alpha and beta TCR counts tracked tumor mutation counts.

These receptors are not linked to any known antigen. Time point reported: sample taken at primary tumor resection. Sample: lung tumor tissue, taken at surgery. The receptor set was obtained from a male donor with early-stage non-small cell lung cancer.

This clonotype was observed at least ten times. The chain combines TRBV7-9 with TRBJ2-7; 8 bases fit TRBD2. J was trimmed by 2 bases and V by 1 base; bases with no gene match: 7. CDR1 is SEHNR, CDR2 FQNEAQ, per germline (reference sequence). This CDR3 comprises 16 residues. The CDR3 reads CASSLEGLAVTYEQYF. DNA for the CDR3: TGTGCCAGCAGCTTAGAAGGACTAGCAGTTACCTACGAGCAGTACTTC.

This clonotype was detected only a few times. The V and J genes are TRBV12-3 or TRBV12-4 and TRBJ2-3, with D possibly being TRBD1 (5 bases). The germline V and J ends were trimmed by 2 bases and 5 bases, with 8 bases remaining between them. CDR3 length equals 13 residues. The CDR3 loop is CASSLQGQDTQYF. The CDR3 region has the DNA TGTGCCAGCAGTTTACAGGGCCAAGATACGCAGTATTTT.

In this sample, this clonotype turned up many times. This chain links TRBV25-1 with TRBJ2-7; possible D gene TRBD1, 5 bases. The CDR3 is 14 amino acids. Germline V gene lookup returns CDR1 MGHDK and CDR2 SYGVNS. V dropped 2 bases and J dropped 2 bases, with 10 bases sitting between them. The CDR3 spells CASSEEKGAYEQYF. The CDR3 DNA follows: TGTGCCAGCAGTGAAGAAAAAGGGGCCTACGAGCAGTACTTC.

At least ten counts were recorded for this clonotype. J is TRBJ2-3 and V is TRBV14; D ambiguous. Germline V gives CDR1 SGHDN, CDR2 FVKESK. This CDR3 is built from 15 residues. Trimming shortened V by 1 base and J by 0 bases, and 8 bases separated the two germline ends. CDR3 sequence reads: CASSQVSDSTDTQYF. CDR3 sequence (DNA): TGTGCCAGCAGCCAAGTGAGCGATAGCACAGATACGCAGTATTTT.

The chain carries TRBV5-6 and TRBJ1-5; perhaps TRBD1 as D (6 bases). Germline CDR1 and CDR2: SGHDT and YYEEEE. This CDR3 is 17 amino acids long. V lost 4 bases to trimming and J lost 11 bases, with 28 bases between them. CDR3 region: CASSKGVGGQGRSSQHF. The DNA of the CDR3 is TGTGCCAGCAGCAAAGGAGTGGGGGGCCAGGGGAGGTCTTCCCAGCATTTT.

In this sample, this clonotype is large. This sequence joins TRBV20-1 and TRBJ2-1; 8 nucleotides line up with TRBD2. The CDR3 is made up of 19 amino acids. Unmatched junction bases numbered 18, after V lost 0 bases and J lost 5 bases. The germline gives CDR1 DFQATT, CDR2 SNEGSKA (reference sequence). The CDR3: CSARDGTSQAAFPNNEQFF. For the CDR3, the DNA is TGCAGTGCTAGAGACGGGACTAGTCAGGCTGCTTTTCCTAACAATGAGCAGTTCTTC.

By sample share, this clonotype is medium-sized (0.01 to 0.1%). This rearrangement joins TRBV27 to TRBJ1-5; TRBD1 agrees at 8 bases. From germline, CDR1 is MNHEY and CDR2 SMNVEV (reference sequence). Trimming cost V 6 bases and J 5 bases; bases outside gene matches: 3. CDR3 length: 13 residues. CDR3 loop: CASSPDRDQPQHF. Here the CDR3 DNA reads TGTGCCAGCAGCCCGGACAGGGATCAGCCCCAGCATTTT.

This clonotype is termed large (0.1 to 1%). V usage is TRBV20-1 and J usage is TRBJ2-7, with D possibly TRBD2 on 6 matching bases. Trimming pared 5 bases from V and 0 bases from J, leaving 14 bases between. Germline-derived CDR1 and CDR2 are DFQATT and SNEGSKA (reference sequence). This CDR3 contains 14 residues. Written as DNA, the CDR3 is TGCAGTGCTGGATTGGGGGGAAGCTCCTACGAGCAGTACTTC. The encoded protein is CSAGLGGSSYEQYF.

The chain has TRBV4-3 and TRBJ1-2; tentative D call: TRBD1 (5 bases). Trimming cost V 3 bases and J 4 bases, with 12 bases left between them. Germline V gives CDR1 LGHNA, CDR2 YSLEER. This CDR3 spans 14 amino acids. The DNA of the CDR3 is TGCGCCAGCAGCCAGCCTAATGGGGGCTATGGCTACACCTTC. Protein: CASSQPNGGYGYTF.

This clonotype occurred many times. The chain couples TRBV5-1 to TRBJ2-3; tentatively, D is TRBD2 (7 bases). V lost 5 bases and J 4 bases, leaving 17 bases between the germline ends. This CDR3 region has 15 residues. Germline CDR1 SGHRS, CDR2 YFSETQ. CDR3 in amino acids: CASRETGGSADTQYF. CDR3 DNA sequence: TGCGCCAGCAGAGAAACGGGGGGCAGCGCAGATACGCAGTATTTT.

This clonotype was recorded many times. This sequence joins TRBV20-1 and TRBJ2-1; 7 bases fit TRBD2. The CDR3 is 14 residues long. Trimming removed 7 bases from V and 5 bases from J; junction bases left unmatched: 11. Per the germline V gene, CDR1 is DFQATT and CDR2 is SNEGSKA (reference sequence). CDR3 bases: TGCAGTGTCCCAGCGGGAAAAGGAGACAATGAGCAGTTCTTC. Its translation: CSVPAGKGDNEQFF.

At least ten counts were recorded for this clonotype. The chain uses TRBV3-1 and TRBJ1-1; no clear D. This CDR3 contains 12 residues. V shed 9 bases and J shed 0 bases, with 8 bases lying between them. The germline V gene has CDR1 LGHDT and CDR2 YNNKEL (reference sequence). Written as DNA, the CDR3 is TGTGCCAGTGGCCGGCTGAACACTGAAGCTTTCTTT. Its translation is CASGRLNTEAFF.

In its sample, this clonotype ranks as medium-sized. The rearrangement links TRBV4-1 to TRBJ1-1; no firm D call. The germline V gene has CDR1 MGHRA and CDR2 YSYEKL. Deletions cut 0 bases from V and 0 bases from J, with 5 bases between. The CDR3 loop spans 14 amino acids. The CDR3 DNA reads TGCGCCAGCAGCCAAGAACGATTGAACACTGAAGCTTTCTTT. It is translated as CASSQERLNTEAFF.

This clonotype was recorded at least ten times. CDR3 DNA: TGTGCCAGCAGCCAAAGTTTCGGGGAAGAAGAGACCCAGTACTTC. Protein product: CASSQSFGEEETQYF. The gene calls are TRBV16 and TRBJ2-5; maybe TRBD2 (5 bases). CDR3 length: 15 amino acids. Deletions cut 2 bases from V and 3 bases from J, with 13 bases between. Germline V gives CDR1 KGHSY, CDR2 FQNENV. The whole variable domain, filled in from reference TRBV16 and TRBJ2-5, reads GEEVAQTPKHLVRGEGQKAKLYCAPIKGHSYVFWYQQVLKNEFKFLISFQNENVFDETGMPKERFSAKCLPNSPCSLEIQATKLEDSAVYFCASSQSFGEEETQYFGPGTRLLVL.

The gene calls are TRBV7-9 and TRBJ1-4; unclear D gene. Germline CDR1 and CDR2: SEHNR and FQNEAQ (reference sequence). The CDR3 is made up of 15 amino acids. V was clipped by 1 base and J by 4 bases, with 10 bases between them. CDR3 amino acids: CASSLGESSNEKLFF. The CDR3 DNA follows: TGTGCCAGCAGCTTAGGCGAGAGTAGTAATGAAAAACTGTTTTTT.

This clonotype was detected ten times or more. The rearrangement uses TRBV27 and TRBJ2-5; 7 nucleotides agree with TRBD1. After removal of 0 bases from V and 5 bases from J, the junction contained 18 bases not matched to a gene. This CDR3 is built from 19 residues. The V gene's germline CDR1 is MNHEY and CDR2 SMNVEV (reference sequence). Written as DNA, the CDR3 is TGTGCCAGCAGTTTATCCGTAACGTCGACCTCGGACAGGAGGGAGACCCAGTACTTC. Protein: CASSLSVTSTSDRRETQYF.

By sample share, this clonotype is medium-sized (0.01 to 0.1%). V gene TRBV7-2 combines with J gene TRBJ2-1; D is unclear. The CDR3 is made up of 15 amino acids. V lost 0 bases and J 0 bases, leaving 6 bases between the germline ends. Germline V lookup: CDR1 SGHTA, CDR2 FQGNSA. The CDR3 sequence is CASSLAGNSYNEQFF. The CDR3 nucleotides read TGTGCCAGCAGCTTAGCGGGGAACTCCTACAATGAGCAGTTCTTC.

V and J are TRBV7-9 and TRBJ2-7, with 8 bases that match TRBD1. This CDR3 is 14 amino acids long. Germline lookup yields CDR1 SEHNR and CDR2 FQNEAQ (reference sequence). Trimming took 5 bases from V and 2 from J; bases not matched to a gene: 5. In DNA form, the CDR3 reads TGTGCCAGCAGCCCGGAGGGACAGGCCTACGAGCAGTACTTC. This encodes CASSPEGQAYEQYF.

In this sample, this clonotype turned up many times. Here the CDR3 reads CSASRGVNTEAFF. The DNA for the CDR3 is TGCAGTGCTAGCAGGGGGGTGAACACTGAAGCTTTCTTT. J is TRBJ1-1 and V is TRBV20-1, with TRBD1 identical over 7 bases. With 3 bases clipped from V and 0 bases from J, the junction kept 1 base outside the gene matches. The germline V gene encodes CDR1 DFQATT and CDR2 SNEGSKA (reference sequence). The CDR3 is made up of 13 amino acids.

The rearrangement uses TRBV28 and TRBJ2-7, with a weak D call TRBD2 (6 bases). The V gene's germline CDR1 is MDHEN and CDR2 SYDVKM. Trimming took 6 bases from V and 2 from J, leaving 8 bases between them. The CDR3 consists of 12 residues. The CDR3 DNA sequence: TGTGCCAGCAGCTGGGGGGCCTACGAGCAGTACTTC. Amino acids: CASSWGAYEQYF.

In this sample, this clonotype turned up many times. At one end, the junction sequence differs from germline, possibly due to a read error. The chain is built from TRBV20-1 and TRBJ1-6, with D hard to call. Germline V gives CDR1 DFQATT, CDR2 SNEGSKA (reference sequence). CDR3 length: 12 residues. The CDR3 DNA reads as TGCAGTGCTAGAGATCTTAATACACCCCTCCACTTT. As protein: CSARDLNTPLHF.

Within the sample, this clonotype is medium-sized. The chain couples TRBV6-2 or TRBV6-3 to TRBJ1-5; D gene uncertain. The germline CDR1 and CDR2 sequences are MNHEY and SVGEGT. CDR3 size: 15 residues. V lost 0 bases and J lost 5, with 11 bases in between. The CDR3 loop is CASSYSAGEDQPQHF. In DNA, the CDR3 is TGTGCCAGCAGTTACTCCGCGGGAGAAGATCAGCCCCAGCATTTT.